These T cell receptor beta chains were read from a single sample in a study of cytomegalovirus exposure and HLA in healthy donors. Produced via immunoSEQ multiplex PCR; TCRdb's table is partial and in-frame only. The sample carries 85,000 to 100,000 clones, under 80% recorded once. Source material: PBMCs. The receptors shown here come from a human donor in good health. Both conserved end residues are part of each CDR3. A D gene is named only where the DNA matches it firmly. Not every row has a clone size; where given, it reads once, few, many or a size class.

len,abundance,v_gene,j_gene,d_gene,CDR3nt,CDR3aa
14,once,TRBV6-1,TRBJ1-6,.,TGTGCCAGCAGTTCAGAACCCAGAAATTCACCCCTCCACTTT,CASSSEPRNSPLHF
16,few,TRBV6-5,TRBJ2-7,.,TGTGCCAGCAGTTACTCTACTAGCAGGGCTTACTACGAGCAGTACTTC,CASSYSTSRAYYEQYF
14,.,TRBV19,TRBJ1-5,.,TGTGCCAGTAGAACTAGGGATAGCAATCAGCCCCAGCATTTT,CASRTRDSNQPQHF
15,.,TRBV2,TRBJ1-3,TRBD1,TGTGCCAGCACAAGACAGGGAATCTCTGGAAACACCATATATTTT,CASTRQGISGNTIYF
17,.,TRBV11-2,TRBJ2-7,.,TGTGCCAGCAGCCCCAATCCCGGGATGAGGAGCTCCTACGAGCAGTACTTC,CASSPNPGMRSSYEQYF
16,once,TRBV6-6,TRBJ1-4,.,TGTGCCAGCAGCCGACCCCGGCGGCCCACTAATGAAAAACTGTTTTTT,CASSRPRRPTNEKLFF
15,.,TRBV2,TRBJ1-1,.,TGTGCCAGCAGTGAAGCGCGAAGTTATAGTGCTGAAGCTTTCTTT,CASSEARSYSAEAFF
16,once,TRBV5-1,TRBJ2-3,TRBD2,TGCGCCAGCAGCCCCGGACTAGCGGGAGGCACAGATACGCAGTATTTT,CASSPGLAGGTDTQYF
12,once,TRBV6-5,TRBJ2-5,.,TGTGCCAGCAAAGTCCGCGGCGGAACCCAGTACTTC,CASKVRGGTQYF
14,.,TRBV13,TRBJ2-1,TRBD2,TGTGCCAGCAGCCGGGGGGGCTCCTACAATGAGCAGTTCTTC,CASSRGGSYNEQFF
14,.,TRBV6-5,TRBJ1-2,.,TGTGCCAGCAGTGAAGGAGGGTGGGAATATGGCTACACCTTC,CASSEGGWEYGYTF
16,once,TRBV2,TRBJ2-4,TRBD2,TGTGCCAGCAGGGTAGGACTAGCGGGGGGAAAAAACATTCAGTACTTC,CASRVGLAGGKNIQYF
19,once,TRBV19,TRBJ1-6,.,TGTGCCAGTAGACGGGGGGACCCCGGTCGAAGGGTCAATAATTCACCCCTCCACTTT,CASRRGDPGRRVNNSPLHF
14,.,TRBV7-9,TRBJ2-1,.,TGTGCCAGCAGCCCGATGGGGGCCCACAATGAGCAGTTCTTC,CASSPMGAHNEQFF
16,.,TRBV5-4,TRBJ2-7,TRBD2,TGTGCCAGCAGCTTGGCGGCTAGCGGGATACCCTACGAGCAGTACTTC,CASSLAASGIPYEQYF
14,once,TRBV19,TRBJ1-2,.,TGTGCCAGTAGTATTGGGCGTGGGCACTATGGCTACACCTTC,CASSIGRGHYGYTF
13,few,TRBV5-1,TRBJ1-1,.,TGCGCCAGCAGCCTCGCAGCCGGGAGGGCGGCTTTCTTT,CASSLAAGRAAFF
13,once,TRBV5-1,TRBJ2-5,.,TGCGCCAGCAGCTTGAACGGTGTGGAGACCCAGTACTTC,CASSLNGVETQYF
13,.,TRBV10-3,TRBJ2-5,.,TGTGCCATCAGTGAGCCGGGGAAAGAGACCCAGTACTTC,CAISEPGKETQYF
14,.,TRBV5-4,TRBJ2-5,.,TGTGCCAGCAGCCAGGGACTCGCCCAAGAGACCCAGTACTTC,CASSQGLAQETQYF
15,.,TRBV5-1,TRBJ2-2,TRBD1,TGCGCCAGCAGCTTCACGGGACAGGGGACCGGGGAGCTATTTTTT,CASSFTGQGTGELFF
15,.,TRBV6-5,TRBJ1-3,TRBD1,TGTGCCAGCAGTCCCACAGGGGGGTCTCGGAACACCATATATTTT,CASSPTGGSRNTIYF
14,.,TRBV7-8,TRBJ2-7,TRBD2,TGTGCCAGCAGCCCAGCGGGGCTTTCCTACGAGCAGTACTTC,CASSPAGLSYEQYF
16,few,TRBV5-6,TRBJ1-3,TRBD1,TGTGCCAGCAGCATTAACCGACAGGGAAATATTCACACCATATATTTT,CASSINRQGNIHTIYF
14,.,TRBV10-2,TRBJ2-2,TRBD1,TGCGCCACCGTTGGACAGGGAACCACCGGGGAGCTGTTTTTT,CATVGQGTTGELFF
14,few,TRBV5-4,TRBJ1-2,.,TGTGCCAGCAGCACCGGGGGGCTCAATCTTGGCTACACCTTC,CASSTGGLNLGYTF
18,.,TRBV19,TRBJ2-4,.,TGTGCCAGTAGTGGTACCCGAGCCCCAACCCAAGCCAAAAACATTCAGTACTTC,CASSGTRAPTQAKNIQYF
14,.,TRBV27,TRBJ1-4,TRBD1,TGTGCCAGCAGACCGGGACAGCCGGCTGAAAAACTGTTTTTT,CASRPGQPAEKLFF
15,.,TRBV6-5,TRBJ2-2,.,TGTGCCAGCAGTCCCCAGACAGTGAACACCGGGGAGCTGTTTTTT,CASSPQTVNTGELFF
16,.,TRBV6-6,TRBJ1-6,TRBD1,TGTGCCAGCAGCTACGCCCCGGGACAGGGGGGTTCACCCCTCCACTTT,CASSYAPGQGGSPLHF
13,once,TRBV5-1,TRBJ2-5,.,TGCGCCAGCAGATCCGAGCCTCAAGAGACCCAGTACTTC,CASRSEPQETQYF
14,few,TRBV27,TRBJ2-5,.,TGTGCCAGCAGTCCATATACGCGGATCGAATCACAGTACTTC,CASSPYTRIESQYF
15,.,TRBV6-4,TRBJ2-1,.,TGTGCCAGCAGTGCGGACATGGGAATTGGAAATGAGCAGTTCTTC,CASSADMGIGNEQFF
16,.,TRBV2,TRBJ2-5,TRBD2,TGTGCCAGCAGTCTACTACTAGCGGGGGGCCGGGAGGCCCAGTACTTC,CASSLLLAGGREAQYF
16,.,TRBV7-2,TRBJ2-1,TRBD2,TGTGCCAGCAGCTTAAGGCCTAGCGGGGTATACAATGAGCAGTTCTTC,CASSLRPSGVYNEQFF
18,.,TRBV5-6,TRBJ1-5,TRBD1,TGTGCCAGCAGCTTGTGGGACAGGGCGGCTGGGGGCAATCAGCCCCAGCATTTT,CASSLWDRAAGGNQPQHF
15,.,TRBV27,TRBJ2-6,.,TGTGCCAGCAGTCCGCACAGAGCTGGGGCCAACGTCCTGACTTTC,CASSPHRAGANVLTF
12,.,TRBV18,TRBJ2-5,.,TGTGCCAGCTCACCATTACAAGAGACCCAGTACTTC,CASSPLQETQYF
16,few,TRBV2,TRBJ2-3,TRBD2,TGTGCCAGCAGTCGGGAGGCGGGGGGTAGTGCAGATACGCAGTATTTT,CASSREAGGSADTQYF
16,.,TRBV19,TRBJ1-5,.,TGTGCCAGTAGTATAGGGGCCGAGATACGCAATCAGCCCCAGCATTTT,CASSIGAEIRNQPQHF
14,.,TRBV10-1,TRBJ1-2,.,TGCGCCAGCAGTGAGTCGACAGACGCTTACCGCTACACCTTC,CASSESTDAYRYTF
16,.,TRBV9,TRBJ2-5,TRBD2,TGTGCCAGCAGCGTCGGGCTAGCGGGGGACCAAGAGACCCAGTACTTC,CASSVGLAGDQETQYF
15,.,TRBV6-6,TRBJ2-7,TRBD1,TGTGCCAGCAGTTACTCCGGGGACAGGGGTTACGAGCAGTACTTC,CASSYSGDRGYEQYF
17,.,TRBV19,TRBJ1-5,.,TGTGCCAGTAGTATGGCTGTAGGGGTTCCGGGCAATCAGCCCCAGCATTTT,CASSMAVGVPGNQPQHF
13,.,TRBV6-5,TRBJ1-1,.,TGTGCCAGCACCAGAAGGGAGGGCACTGAAGCTTTCTTT,CASTRREGTEAFF
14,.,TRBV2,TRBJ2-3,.,TGTGCCAGCTCCGGGTACTTAAGCACAGATACGCAGTATTTT,CASSGYLSTDTQYF
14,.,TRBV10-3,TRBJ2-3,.,TGTGCCATCACACAGGGGGGGGGCACAGATACGCAGTATTTT,CAITQGGGTDTQYF
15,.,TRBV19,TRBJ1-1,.,TGTGCCAGTAGTATGGCTAGGGGAGGTAACACTGAAGCTTTCTTT,CASSMARGGNTEAFF
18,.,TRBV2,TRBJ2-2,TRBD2,TGTGCCAGCACCCTCGGTTTCGTTAGCGGGGGCCCGGGGGGGGAGCTGTTTTTT,CASTLGFVSGGPGGELFF
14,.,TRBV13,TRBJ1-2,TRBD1,TGTGCCAGCAGCGAGGGGACAGGGAATTTTGGCTACACCTTC,CASSEGTGNFGYTF
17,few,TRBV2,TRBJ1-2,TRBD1,TGTGCCAGCAGCCCACGGGACAGGGTTTTCTTGTTTCAGGGCTACACCTTC,CASSPRDRVFLFQGYTF